This T cell receptor beta chain was observed in a study of T cells expressing NK-cell markers. Study-level background: Sorted CD3+CD56+NKG2C+, CD3+CD56+NKG2C- and CD3+CD56-NKG2C+ T cells provided the TCR beta repertoires.

For TCR beta, cDNA was produced by 5'RACE template switching with UMIs. TCRdb re-called the 5' RACE reads and catalogs CDR3 proteins one per entry, DNA excluded. Its table lists about 440,000 distinct CDR3 sequences. As concerns this clonotype: Its antigen is not identified.

Notes on the study in general: Dominant NKG2C+ clonotype frequencies of about 1.0-7.0% of CD8+ T cells were measured in about six donors. The CD3+CD56-NKG2C+ fraction of several donors was also led by these clonotypes.

The clonotype was recovered from a woman between 18 and 70 years old in good health. The sequenced material came from blood T cells: a sorted CD56 or NKG2C T cell subset, CD4+ or CD8+ T cells, or bulk PBMC T cells (not recorded which).

CDR3 amino acids: CASRKGLNTEAFF. The J gene is TRBJ1-1, the V gene TRBV7-2; TCRdb lists TRBD1, though no DNA is available to test this call. In germline, CDR1 is SGHTA, CDR2 FQGNSA. There are 13 residues in the CDR3.